This T cell receptor (beta chain) was captured by sequencing in a study of T cells expressing NK-cell markers. Study-wide context: CD3+CD56+NKG2C+, CD3+CD56+NKG2C- and CD3+CD56-NKG2C+ T cells, once sorted, supplied the TCR beta repertoires. Most of the eight sequenced donors tested HCMV-seropositive; one tested seronegative. Broader study findings: For several donors, the dominant NKG2C+ clonotypes made up about 1.0-7.5% of their CD8+ T cells.

A 5'RACE template switching approach incorporating UMIs was used to make TCR beta cDNA. TCRdb re-analyzed the 5' RACE reads; it lists each CDR3 protein once, without DNA. Found here are about 430,000 distinct CDR3 sequences; the top ten clones hold 1.4%. CDR1 and CDR2 (germline): GTSNPN, SVGIG (reference sequence). The length of the CDR3 is 14 residues. Concerning this clonotype itself: What it recognizes is unknown.

This sequence was found in a woman aged 45-59 years in good health. Sequenced input: blood T cells: a sorted CD56 or NKG2C T cell subset, CD4+ or CD8+ T cells, or bulk PBMC T cells (not recorded which). The chain employs TRBV30 and TRBJ2-7. CDR3 region: CAWKEDRGSYEQYF.